The T cell receptor (beta chain) described here comes from a study of blood T cell repertoires in COVID-19. As for the study in general: Researchers got acute and convalescent COVID-19 samples from the United States, Italy and Spain. The analysed material was cDNA or gDNA that came from T cells, B-cell-depleted T cells, or PBMCs.

The CDR3 has 16 amino acids. CDR1 MGHRA and CDR2 YSYEKL come from the germline V gene. Trimming cost V 1 base and J 9 bases, with 18 bases left between them. In the authors' workflow: It was from reference gene primer amplification that nucleated cell counts were estimated. Clones were read by immunoSEQ multiplex PCR, and TCRdb kept only the in-frame ones, dropping some. V and J calls and clone size come straight from that table; D and trimming were deduced from the DNA. This sample carries approximately 90,000 clones, approximately 88% of them seen once, and the ten largest clones take 31%. Sequencing was done on a sample of peripheral blood. This receptor was identified in a woman at least 80 years old with active or convalescent COVID-19. The V gene is TRBV4-1, the J gene TRBJ2-2; D possibly corresponds to TRBD2 (6 bases). The CDR3 region is CASSQGPGGNSRELFF. CDR3 coding DNA: TGCGCCAGCAGCCAAGGCCCTGGGGGGAACTCCCGGGAGCTGTTTTTT.